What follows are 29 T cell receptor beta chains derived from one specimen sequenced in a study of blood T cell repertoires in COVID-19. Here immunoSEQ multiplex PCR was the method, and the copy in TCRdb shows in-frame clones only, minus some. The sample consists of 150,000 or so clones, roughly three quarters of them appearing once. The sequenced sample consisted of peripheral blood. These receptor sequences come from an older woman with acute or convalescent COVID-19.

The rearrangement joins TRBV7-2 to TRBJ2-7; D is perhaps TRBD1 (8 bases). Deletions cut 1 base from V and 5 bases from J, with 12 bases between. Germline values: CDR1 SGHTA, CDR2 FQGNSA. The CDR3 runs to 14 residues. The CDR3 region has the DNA TGTGCCAGCAGCTTAGTACAGGGGGGGGACGAGCAGTACTTC. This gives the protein CASSLVQGGDEQYF.

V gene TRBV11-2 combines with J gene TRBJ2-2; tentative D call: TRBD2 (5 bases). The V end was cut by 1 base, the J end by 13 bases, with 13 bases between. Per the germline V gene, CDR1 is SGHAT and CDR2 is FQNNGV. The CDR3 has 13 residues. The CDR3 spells CASSLVSGGTLFF. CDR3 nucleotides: TGTGCCAGCAGCTTAGTCTCTGGAGGCACGCTGTTTTTT.

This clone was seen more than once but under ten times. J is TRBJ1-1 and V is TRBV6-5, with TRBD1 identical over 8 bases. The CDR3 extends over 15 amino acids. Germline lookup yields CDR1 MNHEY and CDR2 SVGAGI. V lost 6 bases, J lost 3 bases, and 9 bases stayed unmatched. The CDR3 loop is CASRLSGGYDTEAFF. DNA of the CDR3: TGTGCCAGCAGGCTCTCAGGGGGCTACGACACTGAAGCTTTCTTT.

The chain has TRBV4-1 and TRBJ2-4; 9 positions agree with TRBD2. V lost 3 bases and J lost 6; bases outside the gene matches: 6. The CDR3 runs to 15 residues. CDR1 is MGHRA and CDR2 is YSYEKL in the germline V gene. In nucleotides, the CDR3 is TGCGCCAGCAGCCAGGGAGCTAGCGGGATAAACATTCAGTACTTC. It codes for CASSQGASGINIQYF.

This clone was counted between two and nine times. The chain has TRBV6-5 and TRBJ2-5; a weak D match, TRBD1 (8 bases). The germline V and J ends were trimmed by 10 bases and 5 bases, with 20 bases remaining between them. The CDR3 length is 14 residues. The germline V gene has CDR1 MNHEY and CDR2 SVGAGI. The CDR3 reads CATQGAGAGETQYF. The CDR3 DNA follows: TGTGCCACCCAGGGGGCGGGAGCAGGGGAGACCCAGTACTTC.

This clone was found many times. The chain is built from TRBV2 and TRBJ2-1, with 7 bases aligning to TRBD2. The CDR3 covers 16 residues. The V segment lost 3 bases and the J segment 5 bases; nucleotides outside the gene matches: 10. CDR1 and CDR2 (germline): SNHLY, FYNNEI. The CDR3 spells CASSDLGLADDNEQFF. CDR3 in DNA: TGTGCCAGCAGTGATCTGGGGCTAGCGGACGACAATGAGCAGTTCTTC.

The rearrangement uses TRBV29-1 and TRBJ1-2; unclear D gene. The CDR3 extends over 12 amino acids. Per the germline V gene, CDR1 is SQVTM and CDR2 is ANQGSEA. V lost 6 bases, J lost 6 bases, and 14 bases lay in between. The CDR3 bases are TGCAGCGTGACCCCGGGGATTCATGGCTACACCTTC. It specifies CSVTPGIHGYTF.

The CDR3 bases are TGCAGCGTTGCTGCGTCTAGTCATGAGCAGTTCTTC. It yields the protein CSVAASSHEQFF. This chain joins TRBV29-1 and TRBJ2-1; D not certain. There are 12 residues in the CDR3. Trimming left V 4 bases short and J 8 bases short, with 12 bases between. Germline V lookup: CDR1 SQVTM, CDR2 ANQGSEA.

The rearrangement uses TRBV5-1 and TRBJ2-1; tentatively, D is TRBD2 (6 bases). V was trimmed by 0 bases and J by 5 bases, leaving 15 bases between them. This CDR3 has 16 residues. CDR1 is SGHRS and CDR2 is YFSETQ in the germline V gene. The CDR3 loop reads CASSLDFSGVNNEQFF. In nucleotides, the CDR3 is TGCGCCAGCAGCTTGGATTTCTCGGGAGTGAACAATGAGCAGTTCTTC.

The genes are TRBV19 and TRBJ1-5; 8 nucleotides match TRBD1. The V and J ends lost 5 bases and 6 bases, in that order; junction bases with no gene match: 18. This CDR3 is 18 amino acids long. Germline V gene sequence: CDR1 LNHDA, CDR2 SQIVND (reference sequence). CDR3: CASSAGRGQGRFGQPQHF. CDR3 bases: TGTGCCAGTAGTGCAGGCCGCGGACAGGGTAGGTTTGGTCAGCCCCAGCATTTT.

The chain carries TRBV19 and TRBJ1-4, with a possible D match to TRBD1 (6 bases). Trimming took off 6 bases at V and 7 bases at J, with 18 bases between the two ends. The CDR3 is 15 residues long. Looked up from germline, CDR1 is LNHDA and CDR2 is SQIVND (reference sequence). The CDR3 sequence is CASSPPGGRGEKLFF. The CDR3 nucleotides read TGTGCCAGTAGCCCCCCGGGGGGCCGAGGTGAAAAACTGTTTTTT. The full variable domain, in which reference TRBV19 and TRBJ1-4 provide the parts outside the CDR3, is DGGITQSPKYLFRKEGQNVTLSCEQNLNHDAMYWYRQDPGQGLRLIYYSQIVNDFQKGDIAEGYSVSREKKESFPLTVTSAQKNPTAFYLCASSPPGGRGEKLFFGSGTQLSVL.

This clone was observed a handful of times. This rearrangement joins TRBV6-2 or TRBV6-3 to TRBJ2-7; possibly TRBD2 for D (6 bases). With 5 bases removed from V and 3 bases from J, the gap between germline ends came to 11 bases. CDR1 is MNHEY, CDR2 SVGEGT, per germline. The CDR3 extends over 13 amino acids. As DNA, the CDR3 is TGTGCCAGCAGTCCCGGGAGCTACTACGAGCAGTACTTC. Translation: CASSPGSYYEQYF.

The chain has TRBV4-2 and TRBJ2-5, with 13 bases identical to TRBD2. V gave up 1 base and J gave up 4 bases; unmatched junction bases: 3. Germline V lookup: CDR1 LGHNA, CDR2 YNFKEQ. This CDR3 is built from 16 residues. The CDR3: CASSQGTSGSRETQYF. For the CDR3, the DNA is TGTGCCAGCAGCCAAGGGACTAGCGGGAGTAGAGAGACCCAGTACTTC.

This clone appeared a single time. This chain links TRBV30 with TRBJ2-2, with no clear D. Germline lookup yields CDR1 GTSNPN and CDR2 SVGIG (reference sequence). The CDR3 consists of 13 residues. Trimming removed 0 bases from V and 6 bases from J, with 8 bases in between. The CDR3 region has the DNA TGTGCCTGGAGTGTCCTGAGCCCCGGGGAGCTGTTTTTT. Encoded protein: CAWSVLSPGELFF.

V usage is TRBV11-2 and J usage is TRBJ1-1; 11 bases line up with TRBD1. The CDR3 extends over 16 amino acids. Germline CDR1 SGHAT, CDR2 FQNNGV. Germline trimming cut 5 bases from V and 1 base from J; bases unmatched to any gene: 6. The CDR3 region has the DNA TGTGCCAGCAGCCCCGGGACAGGGGGTGAGAACACTGAAGCTTTCTTT. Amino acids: CASSPGTGGENTEAFF.

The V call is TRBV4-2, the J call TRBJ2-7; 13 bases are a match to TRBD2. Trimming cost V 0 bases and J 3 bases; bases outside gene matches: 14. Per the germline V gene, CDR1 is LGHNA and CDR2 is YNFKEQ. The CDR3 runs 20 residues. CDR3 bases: TGTGCCAGCAGCCAAGATAAAGACTTAGGACTAGCGGGAGTGCACTACGAGCAGTACTTC. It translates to CASSQDKDLGLAGVHYEQYF.

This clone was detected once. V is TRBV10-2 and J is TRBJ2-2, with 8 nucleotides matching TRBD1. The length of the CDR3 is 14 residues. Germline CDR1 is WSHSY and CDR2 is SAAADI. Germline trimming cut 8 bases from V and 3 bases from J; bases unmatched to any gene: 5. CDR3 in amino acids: CASLGQVDTGELFF. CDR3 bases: TGCGCCAGCTTGGGACAGGTGGACACCGGGGAGCTGTTTTTT.

The CDR3 loop reads CASSYSNSGRHEQYF. The CDR3 coding sequence is TGTGCCAGCAGTTACTCGAATAGCGGGAGGCACGAGCAGTACTTC. This rearrangement joins TRBV6-5 to TRBJ2-7; TRBD2 aligns across 10 bases. J lost 5 bases, V lost 0 bases, and 4 bases had no gene match. Germline CDR1 MNHEY, CDR2 SVGAGI. The CDR3 covers 15 residues.

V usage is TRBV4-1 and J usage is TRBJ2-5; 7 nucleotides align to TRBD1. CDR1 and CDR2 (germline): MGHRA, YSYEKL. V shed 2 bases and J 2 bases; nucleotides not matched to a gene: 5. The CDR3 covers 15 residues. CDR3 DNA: TGCGCCAGCAGCCAAACTCCGGGACAGCAAGAGACCCAGTACTTC. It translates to CASSQTPGQQETQYF.

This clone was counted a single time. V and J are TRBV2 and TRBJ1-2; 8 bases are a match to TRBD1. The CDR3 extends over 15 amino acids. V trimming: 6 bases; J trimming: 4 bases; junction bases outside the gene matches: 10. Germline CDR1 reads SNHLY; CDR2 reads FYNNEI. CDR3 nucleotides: TGTGCCAGCAGCGGTAGGACAGGGATCACCTATGGCTACACCTTC. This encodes CASSGRTGITYGYTF.

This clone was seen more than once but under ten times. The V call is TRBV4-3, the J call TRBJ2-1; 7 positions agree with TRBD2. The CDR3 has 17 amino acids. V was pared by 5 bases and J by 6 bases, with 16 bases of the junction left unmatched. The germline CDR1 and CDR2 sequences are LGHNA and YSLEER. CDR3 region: CASSIGLGTTNTNEQFF. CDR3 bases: TGCGCCAGCAGCATAGGACTCGGGACTACCAACACCAATGAGCAGTTCTTC.

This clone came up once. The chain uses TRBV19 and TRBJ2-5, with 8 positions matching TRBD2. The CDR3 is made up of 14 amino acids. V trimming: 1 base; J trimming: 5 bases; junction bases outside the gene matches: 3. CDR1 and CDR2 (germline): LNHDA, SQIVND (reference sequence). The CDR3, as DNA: TGTGCCAGTAGTATAGGGGGCGGGAGGGAGACCCAGTACTTC. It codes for CASSIGGGRETQYF.

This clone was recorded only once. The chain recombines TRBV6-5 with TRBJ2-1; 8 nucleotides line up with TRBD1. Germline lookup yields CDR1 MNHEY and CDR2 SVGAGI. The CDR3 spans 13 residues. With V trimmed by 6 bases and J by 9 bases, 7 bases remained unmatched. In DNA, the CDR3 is TGTGCCAGCAGACTTACAGGGGGAGGTGAGCAGTTCTTC. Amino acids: CASRLTGGGEQFF.

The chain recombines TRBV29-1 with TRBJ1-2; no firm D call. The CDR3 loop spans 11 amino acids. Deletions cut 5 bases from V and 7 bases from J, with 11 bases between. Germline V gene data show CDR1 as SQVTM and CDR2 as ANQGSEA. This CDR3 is CSVSTPGGYTF. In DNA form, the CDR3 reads TGCAGCGTTTCGACGCCGGGTGGCTACACCTTC. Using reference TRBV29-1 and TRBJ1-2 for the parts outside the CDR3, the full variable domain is SAVISQKPSRDICQRGTSLTIQCQVDSQVTMMFWYRQQPGQSLTLIATANQGSEATYESGFVIDKFPISRPNLTFSTLTVSNMSPEDSSIYLCSVSTPGGYTFGSGTRLTVV.

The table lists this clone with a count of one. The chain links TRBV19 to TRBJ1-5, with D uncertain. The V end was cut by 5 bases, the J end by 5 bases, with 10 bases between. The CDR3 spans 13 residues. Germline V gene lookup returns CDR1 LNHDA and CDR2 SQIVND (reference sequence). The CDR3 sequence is CASSLSFYQPQHF. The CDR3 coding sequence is TGTGCCAGTAGTCTGAGTTTCTATCAGCCCCAGCATTTT.

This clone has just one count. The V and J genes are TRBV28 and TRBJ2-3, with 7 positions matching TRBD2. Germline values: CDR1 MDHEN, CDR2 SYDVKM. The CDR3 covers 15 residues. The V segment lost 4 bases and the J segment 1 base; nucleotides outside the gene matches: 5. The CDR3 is CASSSAGRGTDTQYF. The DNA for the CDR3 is TGTGCCAGCAGTTCAGCGGGAAGGGGCACAGATACGCAGTATTTT.

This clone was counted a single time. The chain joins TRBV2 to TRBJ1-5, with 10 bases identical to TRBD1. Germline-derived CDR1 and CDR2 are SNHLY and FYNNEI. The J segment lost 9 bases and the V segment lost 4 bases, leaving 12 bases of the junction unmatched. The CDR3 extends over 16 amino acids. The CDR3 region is CASSVLDRGSELPQHF. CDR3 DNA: TGTGCCAGCAGTGTATTGGACAGGGGGTCCGAGTTGCCCCAGCATTTT.

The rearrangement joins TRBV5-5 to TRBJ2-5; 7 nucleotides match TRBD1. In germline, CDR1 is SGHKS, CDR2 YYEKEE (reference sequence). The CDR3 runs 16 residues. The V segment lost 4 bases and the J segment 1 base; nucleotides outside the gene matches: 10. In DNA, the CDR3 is TGTGCCAGCAGCCGACAGGGCCGAATTATCCAAGAGACCCAGTACTTC. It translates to CASSRQGRIIQETQYF.

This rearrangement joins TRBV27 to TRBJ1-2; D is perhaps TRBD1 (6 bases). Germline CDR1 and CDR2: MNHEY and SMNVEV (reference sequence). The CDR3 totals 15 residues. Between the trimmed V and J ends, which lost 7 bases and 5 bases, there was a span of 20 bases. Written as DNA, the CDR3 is TGTGCCAGCACCCGGGAGGGGGGTCGGGGGTATGGCTACACCTTC. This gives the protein CASTREGGRGYGYTF.